A single sample gave rise to the 27 T cell receptor beta chains below, sequenced in a study of early T cells in non-severe SARS-CoV-2 infection. TCRdb ran MiXCR on the 5' RACE reads and lists one entry per CDR3 protein. The repertoire holds 74,000 or so distinct CDR3 sequences, roughly 13% seen once, with approximately 1.1% in the top ten. Material for sequencing was whole blood. The receptors were sampled from an adult who was a healthcare worker with PCR-confirmed SARS-CoV-2 infection or an uninfected control (not recorded which).

There are many counts of this clonotype. This chain joins TRBV19 and TRBJ2-1; TRBD1 agrees at 10 bases. Per the germline V gene, CDR1 is LNHDA and CDR2 is SQIVND (reference sequence). Trimming took 9 bases from V and 7 from J; bases not matched to a gene: 12. The CDR3 runs to 15 residues. CDR3 nucleotides: TGTGCCAGCAACCCCGGGACAGGGGTTGTGAATGAGCAGTTCTTC. Protein sequence: CASNPGTGVVNEQFF.

V and J are TRBV20-1 and TRBJ2-7; D is ambiguous. V was trimmed by 6 bases and J by 2 bases, leaving 8 bases between them. The CDR3 has 11 residues. Germline lookup yields CDR1 DFQATT and CDR2 SNEGSKA (reference sequence). The DNA for the CDR3 is TGCAGTGCCCCGACTCCCTACGAGCAGTACTTC. This codes for CSAPTPYEQYF.

V and J are TRBV10-3 and TRBJ2-7; D is undetermined. Per germline, CDR1 ENHRY and CDR2 SYGVKD. Trimming shortened V by 0 bases and J by 3 bases, and 3 bases separated the two germline ends. CDR3 length: 12 amino acids. CDR3 protein: CAISESSYEQYF. Here the CDR3 DNA reads TGTGCCATCAGTGAGTCTAGCTACGAGCAGTACTTC.

This clonotype came up a few times. The chain carries TRBV14 and TRBJ2-1, with 14 bases aligning to TRBD2. From germline, CDR1 is SGHDN and CDR2 FVKESK. The CDR3 runs 16 residues. The J segment lost 8 bases and the V segment lost 3 bases, leaving 6 bases of the junction unmatched. The CDR3 sequence is CASSHPGTSGSDEQFF. For the CDR3, the DNA is TGTGCCAGCAGCCACCCCGGGACTAGCGGGAGTGATGAGCAGTTCTTC.

This clonotype was seen more than once but under ten times. This sequence joins TRBV6-2 or TRBV6-3 and TRBJ2-4, with TRBD1 identical over 10 bases. The ends lost 2 bases at V and 8 bases at J; junction bases unmatched: 6. This CDR3 spans 15 amino acids. Per germline, CDR1 MNHEY and CDR2 SVGEGT. CDR3 protein: CASSYLGQGGDIQYF. The CDR3 coding sequence is TGTGCCAGCAGTTACCTTGGACAGGGGGGAGACATTCAGTACTTC.

This clonotype was counted a few times. The chain carries TRBV12-3 or TRBV12-4 and TRBJ2-1; possibly TRBD2 for D (5 bases). CDR3 length equals 12 residues. V was pared by 5 bases and J by 6 bases, with 8 bases between. CDR3: CASSEGFNEQFF. Written as DNA, the CDR3 is TGTGCCAGCAGTGAGGGCTTCAATGAGCAGTTCTTC.

In its sample, this clonotype was seen a few times. The chain has TRBV12-3 or TRBV12-4 and TRBJ2-5, with unresolved D. The CDR3 is made up of 14 amino acids. The V end was cut by 3 bases, the J end by 1 base, with 9 bases between. The CDR3 region is CASSLQAGQETQYF. The DNA of the CDR3 is TGTGCCAGCAGTTTGCAGGCAGGCCAAGAGACCCAGTACTTC.

The table lists this clonotype with many counts. The CDR3 region has the DNA TGCGCCAGCAGCTGGGGGACAGGGTTTGAAAAACTGTTTTTT. This translates into CASSWGTGFEKLFF. V and J are TRBV5-1 and TRBJ1-4; 9 bases are shared with TRBD1. Germline values: CDR1 SGHRS, CDR2 YFSETQ. The CDR3 is 14 residues long. V dropped 3 bases and J dropped 7; count of bases not matched to a gene: 4.

This clonotype was recorded a few times. The chain is built from TRBV28 and TRBJ2-7, with a possible D match to TRBD2 (5 bases). Germline CDR1 is MDHEN and CDR2 is SYDVKM. This CDR3 is 12 amino acids long. Trimming cost V 10 bases and J 6 bases, with 16 bases left between them. The CDR3: CATRSTGTEQYF. CDR3 nucleotide sequence: TGTGCCACCCGGAGCACGGGAACCGAGCAGTACTTC.

This chain joins TRBV7-9 and TRBJ1-1; D remains unclear. Germline V gene sequence: CDR1 SEHNR, CDR2 FQNEAQ (reference sequence). The germline V and J ends were trimmed by 5 bases and 1 base, with 11 bases remaining between them. The CDR3 spans 14 residues. The CDR3 protein is CASSRMSGNTEAFF. CDR3 bases: TGTGCCAGCAGCCGGATGTCAGGGAACACTGAAGCTTTCTTT.

This clonotype was seen at least ten times. V and J are TRBV28 and TRBJ2-7; 9 nucleotides match TRBD1. J was trimmed by 1 base and V by 6 bases; bases with no gene match: 7. The germline V gene encodes CDR1 MDHEN and CDR2 SYDVKM. This CDR3 comprises 15 residues. CDR3 region: CASRAYRGPSYEQYF. CDR3 in DNA: TGTGCCAGCAGAGCCTACAGGGGGCCATCCTACGAGCAGTACTTC.

This clonotype was detected ten times or more. V gene TRBV10-3 combines with J gene TRBJ2-6; TRBD1 matches 8 bases. Trimming took 10 bases from V and 0 from J; bases not matched to a gene: 11. Germline V gives CDR1 ENHRY, CDR2 SYGVKD. This CDR3 has 17 residues. This CDR3 is CATCPRDRTSGANVLTF. Here the CDR3 DNA reads TGTGCCACTTGTCCCCGGGACAGGACCTCTGGGGCCAACGTCCTGACTTTC.

This clonotype was seen many times. The chain links TRBV20-1 to TRBJ1-3; D gene ambiguous. The CDR3 extends over 13 amino acids. The ends were cut back, 6 bases at V and 0 bases at J, with 9 bases in the middle. In germline, CDR1 is DFQATT, CDR2 SNEGSKA (reference sequence). The CDR3 loop reads CSAATVSGNTIYF. CDR3 coding DNA: TGCAGTGCGGCCACAGTCTCTGGAAACACCATATATTTT.

This clonotype has only a few counts. The chain has TRBV2 and TRBJ1-1; 7 nucleotides align to TRBD1. CDR1 is SNHLY, CDR2 FYNNEI, per germline. The V segment lost 6 bases and the J segment 4 bases; nucleotides outside the gene matches: 11. The CDR3 is 15 amino acids. This CDR3 is CASSYHRGEGTEAFF. The CDR3 DNA sequence: TGTGCCAGCAGCTACCACAGGGGAGAAGGCACTGAAGCTTTCTTT.

This clonotype was counted ten times or more. The rearrangement uses TRBV29-1 and TRBJ1-2, with D uncertain. The CDR3 consists of 12 residues. The V and J ends lost 4 bases and 3 bases respectively, with 9 bases between them. CDR1 and CDR2 (germline): SQVTM, ANQGSEA. DNA for the CDR3: TGCAGCGTTGCCTCCGACTACTATGGCTACACCTTC. This sequence encodes CSVASDYYGYTF.

The CDR3 loop reads CSAGAQNDEQFF. CDR3 coding DNA: TGCAGTGCTGGGGCCCAAAACGATGAGCAGTTCTTC. This chain connects TRBV20-1 to TRBJ2-1, with D possibly being TRBD1 (5 bases). The CDR3 spans 12 residues. Trimming shortened V by 5 bases and J by 8 bases, and 13 bases separated the two germline ends. Germline CDR1 and CDR2: DFQATT and SNEGSKA (reference sequence).

This clonotype was seen many times. This sequence joins TRBV7-8 and TRBJ2-4; no reliable D call. The CDR3 totals 13 residues. V lost 1 base and J lost 5, with 6 bases in between. The germline gives CDR1 SGHVS, CDR2 FQNEAQ. The CDR3, as DNA: TGTGCCAGCAGCTTAGGTCCCCAAAACATTCAGTACTTC. It encodes CASSLGPQNIQYF. Using reference TRBV7-8 and TRBJ2-4 for the parts outside the CDR3, the full variable domain is GAGVSQSPRYKVAKRGQDVALRCDPISGHVSLFWYQQALGQGPEFLTYFQNEAQLDKSGLPSDRFFAERPEGSVSTLKIQRTQQEDSAVYLCASSLGPQNIQYFGAGTRLSVL.

This clonotype occurred a few times. The CDR3 DNA is TGTGCCAGCAGCAAATCCGACAGGAGCTCCTACGAGCAGTACTTC. Protein: CASSKSDRSSYEQYF. The rearrangement links TRBV6-5 to TRBJ2-7; a possible D gene is TRBD1 (6 bases). V was clipped by 6 bases and J by 0 bases, with 15 bases between them. The germline V gene has CDR1 MNHEY and CDR2 SVGAGI. The CDR3 has 15 amino acids.

The chain couples TRBV6-2 or TRBV6-3 to TRBJ2-5; TRBD2 might be the D (7 bases). This CDR3 has 15 amino acids. V was clipped by 1 base and J by 1 base, with 10 bases between them. Per the germline V gene, CDR1 is MNHEY and CDR2 is SVGEGT. The CDR3: CASSYWGGRQETQYF. The CDR3 DNA is TGTGCCAGCAGTTACTGGGGGGGGCGCCAAGAGACCCAGTACTTC.

V gene TRBV6-6 combines with J gene TRBJ1-6, with D perhaps TRBD1 (5 bases). Trimming stripped 3 bases from V and 8 bases from J, with 11 bases between. The length of the CDR3 is 14 residues. The germline gives CDR1 MNHNY, CDR2 SVGAGI (reference sequence). The CDR3 nucleotides read TGTGCCAGCAGTTATGGGGGTAATGATTCACCCCTCCACTTT. Its protein is CASSYGGNDSPLHF.

This clonotype showed up many times. The chain couples TRBV7-6 to TRBJ2-2; D ambiguous. Germline-derived CDR1 and CDR2 are SGHVS and FNYEAQ. V lost 10 bases to trimming and J lost 4 bases, with 7 bases between them. The CDR3 loop spans 11 amino acids. The CDR3 region is CATYFTGELFF. The CDR3 bases are TGTGCCACCTATTTCACCGGGGAGCTGTTTTTT.

There are many counts of this clonotype. The CDR3 DNA reads as TGTGCCAGTAGTATAGGGGGATACGGGGAGCTGTTTTTT. This translates into CASSIGGYGELFF. The chain joins TRBV19 to TRBJ2-2; D not certain. The CDR3 length is 13 residues. Germline V lookup: CDR1 LNHDA, CDR2 SQIVND (reference sequence). V was clipped by 1 base and J by 7 bases, with 7 bases between them. Looking up the rest from reference TRBV19 and TRBJ2-2 gives the full variable domain: DGGITQSPKYLFRKEGQNVTLSCEQNLNHDAMYWYRQDPGQGLRLIYYSQIVNDFQKGDIAEGYSVSREKKESFPLTVTSAQKNPTAFYLCASSIGGYGELFFGEGSRLTVL.

This clonotype has at least ten counts. The rearrangement joins TRBV28 to TRBJ2-1; 10 nucleotides align to TRBD2. The CDR3 has 11 amino acids. Germline lookup yields CDR1 MDHEN and CDR2 SYDVKM. Trimming removed 6 bases from V and 16 bases from J; junction bases left unmatched: 6. In DNA form, the CDR3 reads TGTGCCAGCAGCCCCGCTAGCGGGAGATTCTTC. This sequence encodes CASSPASGRFF. The full variable domain, in which reference TRBV28 and TRBJ2-1 provide the parts outside the CDR3, is DVKVTQSSRYLVKRTGEKVFLECVQDMDHENMFWYRQDPGLGLRLIYFSYDVKMKEKGDIPEGYSVSREKKERFSLILESASTNQTSMYLCASSPASGRFFGPGTRLTVL.

This clonotype was counted many times. The chain uses TRBV7-9 and TRBJ1-2; D may be TRBD1 (5 bases). The V gene's germline CDR1 is SEHNR and CDR2 FQNEAQ (reference sequence). Trimming took off 1 base at V and 7 bases at J, with 13 bases between the two ends. CDR3 length: 14 amino acids. In DNA, the CDR3 is TGTGCCAGCAGCTTAGTTGGGGAGGGGCTTGGCTACACCTTC. It encodes CASSLVGEGLGYTF. Using reference TRBV7-9 and TRBJ1-2 for the parts outside the CDR3, the full variable domain is DTGVSQNPRHKITKRGQNVTFRCDPISEHNRLYWYRQTLGQGPEFLTYFQNEAQLEKSRLLSDRFSAERPKGSFSTLEIQRTEQGDSAMYLCASSLVGEGLGYTFGSGTRLTVV.

The gene calls are TRBV3-1 and TRBJ1-1, with D perhaps TRBD1 (5 bases). The CDR3 covers 13 residues. Germline loops: CDR1 LGHDT, CDR2 YNNKEL (reference sequence). The V end was cut by 4 bases, the J end by 5 bases, with 11 bases between. Here the CDR3 reads CASSRSGETEAFF. Here the CDR3 DNA reads TGTGCCAGCAGCCGTTCGGGGGAAACTGAAGCTTTCTTT.

The rearrangement joins TRBV15 to TRBJ1-6, with 7 nucleotides matching TRBD1. The CDR3 covers 14 residues. After removal of 7 bases from V and 14 bases from J, the junction contained 14 bases not matched to a gene. From germline, CDR1 is LNHNV and CDR2 YYDKDF (reference sequence). The CDR3 bases are TGTGCCACCACAGCTCGGCAGGGGGACATTACCCTCCACTTT. It yields the protein CATTARQGDITLHF.

This clonotype occurred many times. The chain recombines TRBV29-1 with TRBJ2-1; D unresolved. The V gene lost 4 bases and the J gene lost 7 bases, with 5 bases spanning the gap. Per germline, CDR1 SQVTM and CDR2 ANQGSEA. The CDR3 runs to 10 residues. The CDR3 loop reads CSVVGNEQFF. For the CDR3, the DNA is TGCAGCGTTGTTGGGAATGAGCAGTTCTTC.